These 17 T cell receptor beta chains originate from one sample sequenced in a study of T-cell memory formation after mild COVID-19. TCRdb independently ran MiXCR on the 5' RACE reads; one entry per CDR3 protein. This sample has some 600,000 distinct CDR3 sequences; approximately 15% occur once, and the top ten carry approximately 8.1%. Sequenced input: PBMCs or a T cell subset sorted from them (not recorded which). Source of these receptors: an adult woman who had mild COVID-19 (a few samples of this study predate the infection). Cell type and time point are not known.

This clonotype was seen only a few times. The J gene is TRBJ2-6, the V gene TRBV27; 8 nucleotides align to TRBD1. Germline CDR1 reads MNHEY; CDR2 reads SMNVEV (reference sequence). The CDR3 is 20 amino acids. V lost 6 bases and J lost 4; bases outside the gene matches: 20. In DNA, the CDR3 is TGTGCCAGCAGCGAGAAAAGCCCCGGACAGGGACCCCTCGGGGCCAACGTCCTGACTTTC. Amino acids: CASSEKSPGQGPLGANVLTF.

This clonotype appeared a few times. Written as DNA, the CDR3 is TGTGCCAGCAGTCACCTAACAGGGGGCGAAAGCGAGCAGTACTTC. It encodes CASSHLTGGESEQYF. The chain recombines TRBV6-2 or TRBV6-3 with TRBJ2-7; 9 bases map to TRBD1. The V gene's germline CDR1 is MNHEY and CDR2 SVGEGT. V lost 5 bases, J lost 6 bases, and 11 bases stayed unmatched. CDR3 length: 15 amino acids.

There are many counts of this clonotype. V and J are TRBV5-1 and TRBJ1-1; 7 nucleotides match TRBD1. CDR1 SGHRS and CDR2 YFSETQ come from the germline V gene. The trim removed 0 bases at V and 4 bases at J, leaving 9 bases unmatched. There are 16 residues in the CDR3. The CDR3 region is CASSLGQGSWVTEAFF. In nucleotides, the CDR3 is TGCGCCAGCAGCTTGGGACAGGGTTCTTGGGTCACTGAAGCTTTCTTT. Looking up the rest from reference TRBV5-1 and TRBJ1-1 gives the full variable domain: KAGVTQTPRYLIKTRGQQVTLSCSPISGHRSVSWYQQTPGQGLQFLFEYFSETQRNKGNFPGRFSGRQFSNSRSEMNVSTLELGDSALYLCASSLGQGSWVTEAFFGQGTRLTVV.

This clonotype was detected only a few times. The chain recombines TRBV9 with TRBJ1-1, with a weak D call TRBD1 (6 bases). V lost 2 bases, J lost 9 bases, and 17 bases lay in between. CDR1 is SGDLS, CDR2 YYNGEE, per germline. This CDR3 comprises 14 residues. The CDR3 protein is CASSVHPRGAQAFF. The CDR3 DNA sequence: TGTGCCAGCAGCGTCCATCCAAGGGGGGCTCAAGCTTTCTTT.

This chain uses TRBV5-1 with TRBJ2-3; D unresolved. This CDR3 has 15 amino acids. The V end lost 0 bases, the J end lost 3 bases, and 11 bases lay between the germline ends. Per the germline V gene, CDR1 is SGHRS and CDR2 is YFSETQ. CDR3 sequence (DNA): TGCGCCAGCAGCTTGGTTAAAGTACTTACAGATACGCAGTATTTT. This encodes CASSLVKVLTDTQYF.

This clonotype was found a few times. The chain links TRBV20-1 to TRBJ1-5; D gene uncertain. The CDR3 spans 14 residues. V was clipped by 6 bases and J by 1 base, with 13 bases between them. Germline V gene sequence: CDR1 DFQATT, CDR2 SNEGSKA (reference sequence). CDR3 in DNA: TGCAGTGCGGAGAGGGCGGGGAGCAATCAGCCCCAGCATTTT. Protein: CSAERAGSNQPQHF.

The chain couples TRBV7-2 to TRBJ2-1, with TRBD2 matching over 7 bases. V lost 1 base and J lost 5; bases outside the gene matches: 8. The CDR3 runs to 16 residues. The germline CDR1 and CDR2 sequences are SGHTA and FQGNSA. The CDR3 nucleotides are TGTGCCAGCAGCTTAGTTGGCGGGAGTAACCACAATGAGCAGTTCTTC. This codes for CASSLVGGSNHNEQFF.

The chain is built from TRBV14 and TRBJ2-6; possibly TRBD1 or TRBD2 for D (5 bases each). Germline CDR1 reads SGHDN; CDR2 reads FVKESK. The CDR3 extends over 17 amino acids. The germline V and J ends were trimmed by 3 bases and 0 bases, with 12 bases remaining between them. DNA for the CDR3: TGTGCCAGCAGCCAGCTGAGGGGTAGCTCTGGGGCCAACGTCCTGACTTTC. Its translation is CASSQLRGSSGANVLTF.

This clonotype came up a few times. CDR3 in amino acids: CASSSGTSEGSTDTQYF. CDR3 DNA sequence: TGTGCCAGCAGCTCTGGGACTAGCGAGGGAAGCACAGATACGCAGTATTTT. The chain uses TRBV7-9 and TRBJ2-3; 10 positions match TRBD2. The CDR3 sequence is 17 residues long. Germline assignment: CDR1 SEHNR and CDR2 FQNEAQ (reference sequence). The junction had 7 bases not matched to a gene; V was cut back by 4 bases and J by 0 bases.

The V call is TRBV27, the J call TRBJ1-1, with 8 positions matching TRBD1. The CDR3 has 15 amino acids. Germline lookup yields CDR1 MNHEY and CDR2 SMNVEV (reference sequence). The J segment lost 1 base and the V segment lost 4 bases, leaving 5 bases of the junction unmatched. DNA of the CDR3: TGTGCCAGCAGTTCTCTGGACAGGGAGAACACTGAAGCTTTCTTT. It translates to CASSSLDRENTEAFF.

The rearrangement joins TRBV2 to TRBJ2-1; D is unclear. The V end was cut by 3 bases, the J end by 3 bases, with 6 bases between. Per the germline V gene, CDR1 is SNHLY and CDR2 is FYNNEI. The CDR3 has 13 residues. Here the CDR3 reads CASSDTDYNEQFF. CDR3 DNA: TGTGCCAGCAGTGATACGGACTACAATGAGCAGTTCTTC.

This chain uses TRBV29-1 with TRBJ1-1, with D possibly TRBD1 on 5 matching bases. Germline CDR1 and CDR2: SQVTM and ANQGSEA. The V end was cut by 1 base, the J end by 7 bases, with 7 bases between. This CDR3 has 11 amino acids. The CDR3 sequence is CSVEGGVEAFF. CDR3 DNA: TGCAGCGTTGAAGGGGGGGTTGAAGCTTTCTTT.

The V call is TRBV3-1, the J call TRBJ1-5; D remains ambiguous. The CDR3 totals 13 residues. Germline values: CDR1 LGHDT, CDR2 YNNKEL (reference sequence). V dropped 5 bases and J dropped 6 bases, with 11 bases sitting between them. CDR3 coding DNA: TGTGCCAGCAGCAAGTCGACGAGTCAGCCCCAGCATTTT. It yields the protein CASSKSTSQPQHF.

The chain employs TRBV19 and TRBJ2-7; D is ambiguous. Trimming shortened V by 5 bases and J by 3 bases, and 14 bases separated the two germline ends. This CDR3 is built from 14 residues. Looked up from germline, CDR1 is LNHDA and CDR2 is SQIVND (reference sequence). The CDR3 region has the DNA TGTGCCAGTAGTTTGGGGTTCCTCATCTACGAGCAGTACTTC. Translating it yields CASSLGFLIYEQYF.

This clonotype has a count of ten or more. This rearrangement joins TRBV7-2 to TRBJ2-6; D not resolved. CDR1 and CDR2 from the germline V gene are SGHTA and FQGNSA. The V gene lost 6 bases and the J gene lost 4 bases, with 13 bases spanning the gap. CDR3 length: 15 residues. CDR3: CASSRSKQGANVLTF. In nucleotides, the CDR3 is TGTGCCAGCAGTCGGTCGAAGCAGGGGGCCAACGTCCTGACTTTC.

Only a few counts were recorded for this clonotype. The V gene is TRBV12-3 or TRBV12-4, the J gene TRBJ1-1; no clear D. V lost 6 bases, J lost 5 bases, and 10 bases lay in between. The CDR3 length is 12 residues. DNA for the CDR3: TGTGCCAGCAGGTTACGCGGGACTGAAGCTTTCTTT. Translation: CASRLRGTEAFF.

J is TRBJ2-1 and V is TRBV5-4; 12 nucleotides line up with TRBD1. The germline CDR1 and CDR2 sequences are SGHNT and YYREEE (reference sequence). This CDR3 has 18 residues. V was clipped by 5 bases and J by 8 bases; unmatched bases: 17. This chain's CDR3 is CASRAGTGGLGGFDEQFF. In DNA, the CDR3 is TGTGCCAGCAGAGCCGGGACAGGGGGCCTGGGAGGTTTCGATGAGCAGTTCTTC.